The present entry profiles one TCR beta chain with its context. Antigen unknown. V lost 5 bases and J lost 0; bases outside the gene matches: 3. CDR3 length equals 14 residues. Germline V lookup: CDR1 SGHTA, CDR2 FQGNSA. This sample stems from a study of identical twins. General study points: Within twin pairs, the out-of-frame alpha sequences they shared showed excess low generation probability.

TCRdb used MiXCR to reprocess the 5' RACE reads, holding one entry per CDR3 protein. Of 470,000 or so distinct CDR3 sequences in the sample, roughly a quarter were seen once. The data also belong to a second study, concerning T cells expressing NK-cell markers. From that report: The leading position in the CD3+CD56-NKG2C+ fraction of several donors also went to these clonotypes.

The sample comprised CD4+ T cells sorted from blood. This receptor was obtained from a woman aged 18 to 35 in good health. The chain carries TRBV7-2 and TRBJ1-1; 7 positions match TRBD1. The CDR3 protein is CASSTGTVNTEAFF. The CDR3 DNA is TGTGCCAGCAGCACTGGGACAGTGAACACTGAAGCTTTCTTT.